These T cell receptor beta chains were read from a single sample in a study of T-cell memory formation after mild COVID-19. MiXCR, run by TCRdb on the 5' RACE reads, gives a single entry per CDR3 protein. The repertoire consists of a few hundred thousand distinct CDR3 sequences, with approximately 16% occurring once and the leading ten covering under 25%. Sequenced sample: PBMCs or a T cell subset sorted from them (not recorded which). These receptors were collected from a man in his late teens or twenties who had mild COVID-19 (a few samples of this study predate the infection). Cell type and time point are not known. Each CDR3 is given with its conserved first and last residue. A D gene is named only where the DNA matches it firmly. Size values are once, few and many counts, or a class for expanded clones, and some rows have none.

J: TRBJ1-1; D: TRBD1; V: TRBV6-5; size: few; CDR3: CASSATGTDTEAFF; DNA: TGTGCCAGCAGTGCGACAGGGACGGACACTGAAGCTTTCTTT
J: TRBJ2-2; D: .; V: TRBV7-3; size: .; CDR3: CASSLGWAPNTGELFF; DNA: TGTGCCAGCAGCTTGGGGTGGGCTCCGAACACCGGGGAGCTGTTTTTT
J: TRBJ2-1; D: .; V: TRBV5-1; size: few; CDR3: CASRGQGGENEQFF; DNA: TGCGCCAGCAGAGGACAGGGAGGGGAGAATGAGCAGTTCTTC
J: TRBJ2-3; D: .; V: TRBV6-6; size: .; CDR3: CASSYHGTDTQYF; DNA: TGTGCCAGCAGTTACCACGGGACAGATACGCAGTATTTT
J: TRBJ1-5; D: .; V: TRBV3-1; size: .; CDR3: CASSQGTASTPQHF; DNA: TGTGCCAGCAGCCAGGGAACGGCGTCGACGCCCCAGCATTTT
J: TRBJ1-2; D: .; V: TRBV28; size: .; CDR3: CASSYNRNYGYTF; DNA: TGTGCCAGCAGTTACAACCGTAACTATGGCTACACCTTC
J: TRBJ1-2; D: .; V: TRBV9; size: many; CDR3: CASSARNRGYTF; DNA: TGTGCCAGCAGCGCCAGGAACAGAGGCTACACCTTC
J: TRBJ1-4; D: .; V: TRBV5-1; size: .; CDR3: CASSRYTATNEKLFF; DNA: TGCGCCAGCAGCCGCTACACTGCAACTAATGAAAAACTGTTTTTT
J: TRBJ2-2; D: TRBD2; V: TRBV5-1; size: many; CDR3: CASSTLAGETGELFF; DNA: TGCGCCAGCAGCACATTAGCGGGGGAGACCGGGGAGCTGTTTTTT
J: TRBJ1-1; D: TRBD1; V: TRBV18; size: few; CDR3: CASSPDRGETEAFF; DNA: TGTGCCAGCTCACCGGACAGGGGCGAGACTGAAGCTTTCTTT
J: TRBJ1-5; D: TRBD1; V: TRBV12-3/TRBV12-4; size: few; CDR3: CASSFPGTGRQPQHF; DNA: TGTGCCAGCAGTTTCCCCGGGACAGGGAGGCAGCCCCAGCATTTT
J: TRBJ1-5; D: .; V: TRBV6-5; size: few; CDR3: CASSRLAGNQPQHF; DNA: TGTGCCAGCAGCCGCCTCGCCGGGAATCAGCCCCAGCATTTT
J: TRBJ2-1; D: TRBD2; V: TRBV7-9; size: few; CDR3: CASRGISGVTYNEQFF; DNA: TGTGCCAGCCGGGGAATAAGCGGGGTCACCTACAATGAGCAGTTCTTC
J: TRBJ2-4; D: .; V: TRBV7-2; size: .; CDR3: CASSTPPSRFVKNIQYF; DNA: TGTGCCAGCAGCACCCCCCCAAGCCGGTTTGTCAAAAACATTCAGTACTTC
J: TRBJ2-3; D: TRBD1; V: TRBV5-4; size: .; CDR3: CASSGGPGGDTQYF; DNA: TGTGCCAGCAGCGGGGGACCAGGGGGTGATACGCAGTATTTT
J: TRBJ2-5; D: TRBD1; V: TRBV5-1; size: .; CDR3: CASSWGTVDIETQYF; DNA: TGCGCCAGCAGCTGGGGGACAGTCGACATTGAGACCCAGTACTTC
J: TRBJ2-6; D: .; V: TRBV5-1; size: few; CDR3: CASSQAPLSGANVLTF; DNA: TGCGCCAGCAGCCAAGCCCCCCTCTCTGGGGCCAACGTCCTGACTTTC
J: TRBJ2-1; D: .; V: TRBV14; size: .; CDR3: CASSQVERQSSYNEQFF; DNA: TGTGCCAGCAGCCAAGTCGAGAGACAGAGCTCCTACAATGAGCAGTTCTTC
J: TRBJ2-2; D: TRBD1; V: TRBV11-2; size: .; CDR3: CATTPQGARTGELFF; DNA: TGTGCCACCACTCCTCAGGGGGCGCGGACCGGGGAGCTGTTTTTT
J: TRBJ1-1; D: .; V: TRBV6-5; size: .; CDR3: CASSYEGLNTEAFF; DNA: TGTGCCAGCAGTTACGAGGGGCTGAACACTGAAGCTTTCTTT
J: TRBJ2-3; D: .; V: TRBV12-3/TRBV12-4; size: many; CDR3: CASSLVVDTQYF; DNA: TGTGCCAGCAGCCTGGTGGTAGATACGCAGTATTTT
J: TRBJ2-3; D: TRBD1; V: TRBV7-6; size: .; CDR3: CASSSRTGSTDTQYF; DNA: TGTGCCAGCAGCTCTCGGACAGGGAGCACAGATACGCAGTATTTT
J: TRBJ1-3; D: .; V: TRBV2; size: few; CDR3: CASGMGVSGNTIYF; DNA: TGTGCCAGCGGGATGGGCGTCTCTGGAAACACCATATATTTT
J: TRBJ1-5; D: .; V: TRBV15; size: few; CDR3: CATSRVEASNQPQHF; DNA: TGTGCCACCAGCAGAGTGGAGGCTAGCAATCAGCCCCAGCATTTT
J: TRBJ2-1; D: TRBD1; V: TRBV5-1; size: .; CDR3: CASSLDPGGRMQFF; DNA: TGCGCCAGCAGCTTGGATCCAGGGGGCCGTATGCAGTTCTTC
J: TRBJ2-3; D: TRBD2; V: TRBV20-1; size: .; CDR3: CGARDGSGGDRDTQYF; DNA: TGCGGTGCTAGAGATGGTAGCGGGGGGGACAGAGATACGCAGTATTTT
J: TRBJ2-1; D: .; V: TRBV15; size: few; CDR3: CATSRVRLGGNEQFF; DNA: TGTGCCACCAGCAGAGTTCGACTAGGGGGAAATGAGCAGTTCTTC
J: TRBJ2-7; D: .; V: TRBV6-1; size: .; CDR3: CASKFADYYEQYF; DNA: TGTGCCAGCAAGTTCGCGGACTACTACGAGCAGTACTTC
J: TRBJ1-6; D: .; V: TRBV20-1; size: few; CDR3: CSAIGPGHSPLHF; DNA: TGCAGTGCTATAGGACCCGGCCATTCACCCCTCCACTTT
J: TRBJ2-3; D: .; V: TRBV5-1; size: .; CDR3: CASSPSGLSTDTQYF; DNA: TGCGCCAGCAGCCCCTCAGGTCTCAGCACAGATACGCAGTATTTT
J: TRBJ2-2; D: .; V: TRBV5-6; size: many; CDR3: CASSSYRLANTGELFF; DNA: TGTGCCAGCAGCTCCTACAGGCTCGCGAACACCGGGGAGCTGTTTTTT
J: TRBJ1-6; D: .; V: TRBV7-2; size: few; CDR3: CASSPLGRGTPLHF; DNA: TGTGCCAGCAGCCCCCTGGGAAGGGGTACACCCCTCCACTTT
J: TRBJ2-3; D: .; V: TRBV5-5; size: many; CDR3: CASSPRGSQATDTQYF; DNA: TGTGCCAGCAGCCCCCGTGGGAGCCAGGCGACAGATACGCAGTATTTT
J: TRBJ1-5; D: .; V: TRBV7-3; size: .; CDR3: CASGLRGGQPQHF; DNA: TGTGCCAGCGGCTTAAGGGGTGGCCAGCCCCAGCATTTT
J: TRBJ2-3; D: .; V: TRBV5-1; size: .; CDR3: CASSLQIRPTDTQYF; DNA: TGCGCCAGCAGCTTGCAGATCCGGCCCACAGATACGCAGTATTTT
J: TRBJ2-1; D: TRBD2; V: TRBV6-4; size: .; CDR3: CASSSGEAAGRDNEQFF; DNA: TGTGCCAGCAGTAGCGGTGAGGCAGCGGGGAGAGACAATGAGCAGTTCTTC
J: TRBJ2-3; D: TRBD1; V: TRBV25-1; size: few; CDR3: CASRKTGGTDTQYF; DNA: TGTGCCAGCAGAAAGACAGGGGGCACAGATACGCAGTATTTT
J: TRBJ2-7; D: TRBD1; V: TRBV12-5; size: .; CDR3: CASGLDGTGAFGGEQYF; DNA: TGTGCTAGTGGTTTGGATGGGACAGGAGCCTTTGGCGGGGAGCAGTACTTC
J: TRBJ2-5; D: .; V: TRBV5-1; size: few; CDR3: CASRFPDGETQYF; DNA: TGCGCCAGCAGGTTCCCCGACGGGGAGACCCAGTACTTC
J: TRBJ2-7; D: TRBD1; V: TRBV19; size: few; CDR3: CASSFRDRGSYEQYF; DNA: TGTGCCAGTAGTTTCCGGGACAGAGGCTCCTACGAGCAGTACTTC
J: TRBJ2-3; D: TRBD1; V: TRBV28; size: few; CDR3: CASSEGATDTQYF; DNA: TGTGCCAGCAGTGAGGGGGCAACAGATACGCAGTATTTT
J: TRBJ1-2; D: .; V: TRBV6-5; size: .; CDR3: CASSYSKGAFTHGYTF; DNA: TGTGCCAGCAGTTACTCGAAGGGTGCCTTTACACATGGCTACACCTTC
J: TRBJ2-3; D: TRBD2; V: TRBV6-6; size: few; CDR3: CASSYGAGGPADTQYF; DNA: TGTGCCAGCAGTTACGGAGCGGGGGGGCCGGCAGATACGCAGTATTTT
J: TRBJ2-5; D: .; V: TRBV5-1; size: few; CDR3: CASSLGVGDYQETQYF; DNA: TGCGCCAGCAGCTTGGGGGTGGGGGACTACCAAGAGACCCAGTACTTC
J: TRBJ1-2; D: TRBD1; V: TRBV10-3; size: few; CDR3: CAISEDRGISNYGYTF; DNA: TGTGCCATCAGTGAGGACAGGGGTATTTCCAACTATGGCTACACCTTC
J: TRBJ1-1; D: .; V: TRBV6-2/TRBV6-3; size: .; CDR3: CASRPVMGPTEAFF; DNA: TGTGCCAGCAGACCCGTCATGGGGCCCACTGAAGCTTTCTTT
J: TRBJ2-1; D: TRBD2; V: TRBV7-3; size: many; CDR3: CASSKLAGAYNEQFF; DNA: TGTGCCAGCAGCAAACTAGCGGGGGCTTACAATGAGCAGTTCTTC
J: TRBJ1-2; D: .; V: TRBV6-2/TRBV6-3; size: .; CDR3: CASTMLGYWYGYTF; DNA: TGTGCCAGCACCATGCTGGGTTATTGGTATGGCTACACCTTC
J: TRBJ2-1; D: TRBD2; V: TRBV7-6; size: few; CDR3: CASSLIGGALNEQFF; DNA: TGTGCCAGCAGCTTGATCGGGGGGGCCCTAAATGAGCAGTTCTTC
J: TRBJ1-4; D: TRBD1; V: TRBV7-2; size: few; CDR3: CASSIRGPTNEKLFF; DNA: TGTGCCAGCTCGATCAGGGGGCCCACTAATGAAAAACTGTTTTTT
J: TRBJ2-6; D: .; V: TRBV20-1; size: .; CDR3: CSATPGSGANVLTF; DNA: TGCAGTGCTACCCCGGGGTCTGGGGCCAACGTCCTGACTTTC
J: TRBJ2-5; D: TRBD2; V: TRBV12-3/TRBV12-4; size: few; CDR3: CASSPPFRTSGGQETQYF; DNA: TGTGCCAGCAGTCCCCCTTTCAGGACTAGCGGGGGGCAAGAGACCCAGTACTTC
J: TRBJ1-3; D: .; V: TRBV12-3/TRBV12-4; size: .; CDR3: CASSPRDHSSGNTIYF; DNA: TGTGCCAGCAGTCCCAGGGACCATTCCTCTGGAAACACCATATATTTT